Below, 27 T cell receptor beta chains from the same sample are listed, as sequenced in a study of CD8 T cells in ankylosing spondylitis. MiXCR, run by TCRdb on the 5' RACE reads, gives a single entry per CDR3 protein. The table lists 300,000 to 400,000 distinct CDR3 sequences, over 12% of them singletons. The sample comprised blood, either unsorted or a sorted T cell fraction (not recorded which). Source of these receptors: a male donor with ankylosing spondylitis or in good health (not recorded which).

The chain has TRBV15 and TRBJ2-3; D gene uncertain. The V gene lost 3 bases and the J gene lost 7 bases, with 8 bases spanning the gap. Germline CDR1 reads LNHNV; CDR2 reads YYDKDF (reference sequence). The CDR3 has 12 residues. In DNA, the CDR3 is TGTGCCACCAGCAGCGTCAGGAATACGCAGTATTTT. Protein product: CATSSVRNTQYF.

In its sample, this clonotype was seen a few times. The chain recombines TRBV20-1 with TRBJ2-3; D gene uncertain. Germline lookup yields CDR1 DFQATT and CDR2 SNEGSKA (reference sequence). Trimming took 4 bases from V and 2 from J, leaving 10 bases between them. The CDR3 has 13 amino acids. The CDR3 DNA is TGCAGTGCTAAAATAGAGGTCACAGATACGCAGTATTTT. It specifies CSAKIEVTDTQYF.

The table lists this clonotype with a few counts. The chain carries TRBV10-3 and TRBJ1-1; D ambiguous. Germline CDR1 reads ENHRY; CDR2 reads SYGVKD. V dropped 2 bases and J dropped 3 bases, with 10 bases sitting between them. The CDR3 totals 14 residues. CDR3 sequence (DNA): TGTGCCATCAGTGAGCGTGGAGGGTACACTGAAGCTTTCTTT. As protein: CAISERGGYTEAFF.

The chain uses TRBV6-5 and TRBJ2-1; D may be TRBD2 (6 bases). This CDR3 has 18 residues. V was pared by 2 bases and J by 0 bases, with 17 bases between. Germline CDR1 and CDR2: MNHEY and SVGAGI. The CDR3 bases are TGTGCCAGCAGTTACGGACTGGGAGCGGGCGGCTCCTACAATGAGCAGTTCTTC. Translating it yields CASSYGLGAGGSYNEQFF.

This chain joins TRBV6-5 and TRBJ2-3; TRBD2 matches at 8 bases. CDR3 length equals 18 residues. Trimming removed 2 bases from V and 2 bases from J; junction bases left unmatched: 12. CDR1 and CDR2 (germline): MNHEY, SVGAGI. The CDR3 loop reads CASSYISAGGGTTDTQYF. CDR3 bases: TGTGCCAGCAGTTACATATCCGCCGGGGGGGGCACCACAGATACGCAGTATTTT.

CDR3 coding DNA: TGCAGTGCTCCCGTACAGGACGGGGGGGACTATGGCTACACCTTC. Its translation is CSAPVQDGGDYGYTF. The chain joins TRBV20-1 to TRBJ1-2, with D possibly matching TRBD1 (5 bases). CDR1 is DFQATT, CDR2 SNEGSKA, per germline (reference sequence). The V gene lost 5 bases and the J gene lost 3 bases, with 19 bases spanning the gap. This CDR3 has 15 amino acids.

This clonotype was seen a handful of times. The chain is built from TRBV20-1 and TRBJ2-5, with D unresolved. The V gene's germline CDR1 is DFQATT and CDR2 SNEGSKA (reference sequence). V shed 1 base and J shed 5 bases, with 11 bases lying between them. The CDR3 runs to 13 residues. This chain's CDR3 is CSARVVGSETQYF. The CDR3 bases are TGCAGTGCTAGAGTAGTTGGTTCGGAGACCCAGTACTTC.

The chain couples TRBV20-1 to TRBJ2-7, with D possibly matching TRBD1 (5 bases). This CDR3 is 13 amino acids long. Germline V gene data show CDR1 as DFQATT and CDR2 as SNEGSKA (reference sequence). With 6 bases removed from V and 2 bases from J, the gap between germline ends came to 14 bases. CDR3 nucleotides: TGCAGTGCCACACAGGCAGGTACCTACGAGCAGTACTTC. The encoded protein is CSATQAGTYEQYF.

This clonotype was seen at least ten times. The J gene is TRBJ2-1, the V gene TRBV20-1; 12 nucleotides align to TRBD2. V lost 3 bases to trimming and J lost 4 bases; unmatched junction nucleotides: 1. This CDR3 is 14 amino acids long. CDR1 DFQATT and CDR2 SNEGSKA come from the germline V gene (reference sequence). The CDR3 sequence: CSASLAGGYNEQFF. CDR3 DNA: TGCAGTGCTAGCCTAGCGGGGGGGTACAATGAGCAGTTCTTC.

The chain links TRBV5-1 to TRBJ2-7, with 8 nucleotides matching TRBD1. After removal of 3 bases from V and 5 bases from J, the junction contained 7 bases not matched to a gene. Germline V lookup: CDR1 SGHRS, CDR2 YFSETQ. This CDR3 has 14 residues. Here the CDR3 DNA reads TGCGCCAGCAGCTCCGGACAGGGAGTAAACGAGCAGTACTTC. Its protein product is CASSSGQGVNEQYF. The whole variable domain, filled in from reference TRBV5-1 and TRBJ2-7, reads KAGVTQTPRYLIKTRGQQVTLSCSPISGHRSVSWYQQTPGQGLQFLFEYFSETQRNKGNFPGRFSGRQFSNSRSEMNVSTLELGDSALYLCASSSGQGVNEQYFGPGTRLTVT.

This clonotype was seen more than once but under ten times. The CDR3 region is CASSLLGGSATEAFF. In nucleotides, the CDR3 is TGTGCCAGCAGTTTATTGGGGGGGTCGGCCACTGAAGCTTTCTTT. The V call is TRBV12-3 or TRBV12-4, the J call TRBJ1-1, with D possibly TRBD1 on 5 matching bases. Between the trimmed V and J ends, which lost 2 bases and 4 bases, there was a span of 14 bases. This CDR3 spans 15 amino acids.

This sequence joins TRBV6-1 and TRBJ2-5; 9 bases line up with TRBD1. The CDR3 loop spans 14 amino acids. The germline V gene has CDR1 MNHNS and CDR2 SASEGT. Trimming at V came to 5 bases and at J to 5 bases, leaving 6 bases not matched to a gene. Written as DNA, the CDR3 is TGTGCCAGCAGTCCCTGGGACAGGGTGGAGACCCAGTACTTC. Protein product: CASSPWDRVETQYF.

The chain combines TRBV9 with TRBJ1-1; tentatively, D is TRBD1 (5 bases). The germline V and J ends were trimmed by 3 bases and 1 base, with 13 bases remaining between them. CDR3 length: 15 amino acids. Germline lookup yields CDR1 SGDLS and CDR2 YYNGEE. CDR3 DNA sequence: TGTGCCAGCAGCGCCACCTCAGGGTGGAACACTGAAGCTTTCTTT. This gives the protein CASSATSGWNTEAFF.

This clonotype was detected only a few times. The chain recombines TRBV7-7 with TRBJ2-5, with D possibly matching TRBD1 (6 bases). With 0 bases removed from V and 4 bases from J, the gap between germline ends came to 9 bases. The germline V gene encodes CDR1 SSHAT and CDR2 FNYEAQ (reference sequence). This CDR3 comprises 14 residues. CDR3 sequence: CASSLAPGAETQYF. In nucleotides, the CDR3 is TGTGCCAGCAGCTTAGCGCCAGGGGCAGAGACCCAGTACTTC.

This clonotype has a handful of counts. J is TRBJ1-5 and V is TRBV7-8; D gene uncertain. The CDR3 has 15 residues. The germline V and J ends were trimmed by 1 base and 1 base, with 8 bases remaining between them. Germline V CDR1 and CDR2: SGHVS, FQNEAQ. CDR3 in amino acids: CASSLVVQSNQPQHF. The DNA for the CDR3 is TGTGCCAGCAGCTTAGTGGTTCAGAGCAATCAGCCCCAGCATTTT. The complete variable domain, with remaining parts taken from reference TRBV7-8 and TRBJ1-5, reads GAGVSQSPRYKVAKRGQDVALRCDPISGHVSLFWYQQALGQGPEFLTYFQNEAQLDKSGLPSDRFFAERPEGSVSTLKIQRTQQEDSAVYLCASSLVVQSNQPQHFGDGTRLSIL.

This clonotype was seen ten or more times. The CDR3 DNA follows: TGTGCTAGTGGTTTGGCAGGGGGCAATGAGCAGTTCTTC. Its translation: CASGLAGGNEQFF. The rearrangement joins TRBV12-3 or TRBV12-4 to TRBJ2-1; 7 nucleotides match TRBD1. CDR3 length: 13 amino acids.

This clonotype was detected many times. J is TRBJ1-6 and V is TRBV6-5, with D possibly TRBD1 on 6 matching bases. The CDR3 contains 13 residues. Trimming took off 2 bases at V and 10 bases at J, with 9 bases between the two ends. Per the germline V gene, CDR1 is MNHEY and CDR2 is SVGAGI. CDR3 sequence: CASSYRGGSPLHF. The CDR3 DNA reads as TGTGCCAGCAGTTACCGAGGGGGATCACCCCTCCACTTT.

This clonotype was observed a few times. V is TRBV11-2 and J is TRBJ2-7; D call uncertain. This CDR3 is built from 15 residues. Germline CDR1 reads SGHAT; CDR2 reads FQNNGV. Deletions cut 6 bases from V and 6 bases from J, with 21 bases between. The CDR3 DNA follows: TGTGCCAGCAGATATTCCGCCTTCGGCCCATTCGAGCAGTACTTC. Its protein is CASRYSAFGPFEQYF.

This chain connects TRBV11-2 to TRBJ1-1, with TRBD1 identical over 8 bases. The CDR3 consists of 14 residues. Germline assignment: CDR1 SGHAT and CDR2 FQNNGV. V gave up 5 bases and J gave up 11 bases; unmatched junction bases: 13. Here the CDR3 DNA reads TGTGCCAGCAGCGCATACAGGGGGATAGGAGAGGCTTTCTTT. Translating it yields CASSAYRGIGEAFF.

The V gene is TRBV5-1, the J gene TRBJ2-2; TRBD2 matches 11 bases. The CDR3 contains 15 residues. Trimming removed 2 bases from V and 7 bases from J; junction bases left unmatched: 4. The V gene's germline CDR1 is SGHRS and CDR2 YFSETQ. In DNA form, the CDR3 reads TGCGCCAGCAGCTTAACTAGCGGGAGCTTCGGGGAGCTGTTTTTT. Translation: CASSLTSGSFGELFF.

Many counts were recorded for this clonotype. This sequence joins TRBV25-1 and TRBJ2-3, with D tentatively TRBD1 (6 bases). The germline CDR1 and CDR2 sequences are MGHDK and SYGVNS. The CDR3 is 12 amino acids. Trimming removed 7 bases from V and 4 bases from J, with 9 bases in between. The CDR3: CASKRTADTQYF. CDR3 DNA sequence: TGTGCCAGCAAGCGGACAGCAGATACGCAGTATTTT.

The table lists this clonotype with a few counts. The CDR3 region is CSARDLGGRNTEAFF. In DNA, the CDR3 is TGCAGTGCTAGAGATTTAGGGGGCAGGAACACTGAAGCTTTCTTT. The chain joins TRBV20-1 to TRBJ1-1; 7 bases agree with TRBD1. Germline V gene sequence: CDR1 DFQATT, CDR2 SNEGSKA (reference sequence). The CDR3 has 15 amino acids. The junction had 5 bases not matched to a gene; V was cut back by 0 bases and J by 1 base.

This clonotype was detected ten times or more. This chain uses TRBV5-1 with TRBJ2-1; tentatively, D is TRBD1 or TRBD2 (6 bases each). Trimming took off 1 base at V and 1 base at J, with 15 bases between the two ends. The CDR3 length is 17 residues. CDR1 and CDR2 from the germline V gene are SGHRS and YFSETQ. CDR3 sequence reads: CASSLNPQGGSYNEQFF. The CDR3 nucleotides are TGCGCCAGCAGCTTGAATCCTCAAGGGGGGTCCTACAATGAGCAGTTCTTC. The whole variable domain, filled in from reference TRBV5-1 and TRBJ2-1, reads KAGVTQTPRYLIKTRGQQVTLSCSPISGHRSVSWYQQTPGQGLQFLFEYFSETQRNKGNFPGRFSGRQFSNSRSEMNVSTLELGDSALYLCASSLNPQGGSYNEQFFGPGTRLTVL.

This clonotype was detected a few times. The V call is TRBV28, the J call TRBJ1-1; TRBD1 is a possible D gene (5 bases). The CDR3 covers 14 residues. The germline V gene encodes CDR1 MDHEN and CDR2 SYDVKM. V lost 6 bases and J 3 bases, leaving 14 bases between the germline ends. CDR3: CASRGGGAYTEAFF. In DNA form, the CDR3 reads TGTGCCAGCAGGGGCGGCGGGGCGTACACTGAAGCTTTCTTT.

Only a few counts were recorded for this clonotype. The chain is built from TRBV28 and TRBJ1-2; 7 positions agree with TRBD1. The J segment lost 5 bases and the V segment lost 8 bases, leaving 11 bases of the junction unmatched. Germline lookup yields CDR1 MDHEN and CDR2 SYDVKM. This CDR3 has 14 amino acids. The CDR3 reads CASVGDRGPYGYTF. In nucleotides, the CDR3 is TGTGCCAGCGTGGGGGACAGAGGGCCGTATGGCTACACCTTC.

This chain joins TRBV12-3 or TRBV12-4 and TRBJ2-2; D remains unclear. The CDR3 loop spans 13 amino acids. Trimming removed 5 bases at V and 5 bases at J, with 9 bases between. DNA of the CDR3: TGTGCCAGCAGTCCCTTAGCAACCGGGGAGCTGTTTTTT. It is translated as CASSPLATGELFF.

The chain joins TRBV19 to TRBJ1-1, with D uncertain. The CDR3 contains 13 residues. Germline V gene data show CDR1 as LNHDA and CDR2 as SQIVND (reference sequence). V was pared by 6 bases and J by 1 base, with 9 bases between. The CDR3 DNA sequence: TGTGCCAGTAGCCAACTACAGAACACTGAAGCTTTCTTT. It yields the protein CASSQLQNTEAFF.